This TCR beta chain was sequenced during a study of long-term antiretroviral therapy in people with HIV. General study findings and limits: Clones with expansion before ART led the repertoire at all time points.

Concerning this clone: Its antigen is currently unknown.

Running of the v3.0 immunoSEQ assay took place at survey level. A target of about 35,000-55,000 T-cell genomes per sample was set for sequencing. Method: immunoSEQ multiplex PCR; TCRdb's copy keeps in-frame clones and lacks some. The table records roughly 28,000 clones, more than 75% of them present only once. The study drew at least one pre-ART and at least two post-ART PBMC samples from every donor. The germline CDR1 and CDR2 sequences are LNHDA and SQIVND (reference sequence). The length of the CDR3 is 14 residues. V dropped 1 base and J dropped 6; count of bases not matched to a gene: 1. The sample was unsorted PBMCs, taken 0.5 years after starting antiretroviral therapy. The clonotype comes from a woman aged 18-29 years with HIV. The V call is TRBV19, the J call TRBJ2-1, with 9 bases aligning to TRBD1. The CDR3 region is CASSIGQGVNEQFF. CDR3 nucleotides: TGTGCCAGTAGTATAGGACAGGGGGTCAATGAGCAGTTCTTC.